This section outlines one T cell receptor beta chain sequence together with its context. Its target is not known. Some clones are missing from TCRdb's copy, which holds only in-frame ones; the method was immunoSEQ multiplex PCR. The sample has roughly 81,000 clones; around 93% are singletons. The sample comes from a study of human versus mouse CDR3 diversity and MHC coevolution. The study's findings and limits: iCHAO1 estimated the human TCR beta repertoire at 1.5 million to 2 million clonotypes.

The receptor was derived from a person aged 25-75 years in good health. The sample consisted of naive CD4+ T cells from blood. Subset denoted: CD45RO-negative CD62L-positive naive CD4 T cells.

The CDR3 loop is CASSSQAGQGSYEQYF. The CDR3 region has the DNA TGTGCCAGCAGCTCCCAGGCAGGCCAGGGCTCCTACGAGCAGTACTTC. The V call is TRBV7-9, the J call TRBJ2-7; possibly TRBD1 for D (5 bases). V was pared by 4 bases and J by 0 bases, with 16 bases between. This CDR3 comprises 16 residues. Germline V lookup: CDR1 SEHNR, CDR2 FQNEAQ (reference sequence).